One and the same sample provided the 31 T cell receptor beta chains below, sequenced in a study of regulatory T cells in long-lasting Graves disease (TCRdb year 2021). Interpreted using the paper, the time point label stands for: newly diagnosed GD, antithyroid drugs for less than 3 months. RNA was extracted from PBMCs in TRIzol for both TCR sequencing and RNA sequencing. The method behind the library was multiplex PCR. Data came from an Illumina HiSeq 4000. TCR beta libraries were built with iRepertoire HTBI primers and Arm-PCR amplification of CDR3 regions. The raw public data were reprocessed by TCRdb itself: fastp quality trimming at Q25, MiXCR clonotype calling, in-frame beta chains only. CDR3 protein duplicates are merged, each entry listing the most common genes and DNA. The sample table shows under 500,000 distinct CDR3 sequences, and less than 20% are seen once. The ten largest clones capture roughly a tenth of the sample.

The same sample was also used in a study of T cells in Graves' hyperthyroidism and ophthalmopathy.

Source: peripheral blood mononuclear cells (PBMCs), taken at new diagnosis, from a patient treated with antithyroid drugs. The receptors come from a woman in her 30s with Graves disease. Donor details come from another sample of the same person, matched by shared clones.

This clonotype was seen repeatedly, ten times or more. The gene calls are TRBV28 and TRBJ2-7; 8 nucleotides match TRBD2. After removal of 6 bases from V and 4 bases from J, the junction contained 8 bases not matched to a gene. There are 14 residues in the CDR3. Germline V gives CDR1 MDHEN, CDR2 SYDVKM. CDR3 amino acids: CASSLTGGRYEQYF. The CDR3 nucleotides read TGTGCCAGCAGCCTGACTGGCGGGAGGTACGAGCAGTACTTC.

This clonotype came up many times. The chain combines TRBV6-1 with TRBJ1-1; the D is unclear. Looked up from germline, CDR1 is MNHNS and CDR2 is SASEGT. The CDR3 covers 11 residues. V lost 6 bases, J lost 7 bases, and 9 bases lay in between. The CDR3 protein is CASRRLSEAFF. For the CDR3, the DNA is TGTGCCAGCAGGCGATTAAGTGAAGCTTTCTTT.

Note on this clonotype: This clone may be a read error of a much larger clone one base away. The chain combines TRBV7-9 with TRBJ2-7; D possibly corresponds to TRBD2 (5 bases). Germline loops: CDR1 SEHNR, CDR2 FQNEAQ (reference sequence). The CDR3 spans 15 residues. CDR3 nucleotide sequence: TGTGCCAGCAGCTTAGTTCCTAGCTCATACTCCGAGCAGAACTTC. Its protein is CASSLVPSSYSEQNF.

This clonotype was detected ten times or more. The genes are TRBV5-6 and TRBJ1-2; a weak D match, TRBD1 (6 bases). The germline CDR1 and CDR2 sequences are SGHDT and YYEEEE. There are 15 residues in the CDR3. V was cut by 4 bases and J by 4 bases, with 17 bases left in between. The CDR3 coding sequence is TGTGCCAGCAGCCCAATCCTGGGACAAACCTATGGCTACACCTTC. Translation gives CASSPILGQTYGYTF.

Only one count was recorded for this clonotype. The chain has TRBV10-3 and TRBJ2-1; 8 positions match TRBD2. CDR3 size: 14 residues. J lost 8 bases, V lost 3 bases, and 6 bases had no gene match. Germline V CDR1 and CDR2: ENHRY, SYGVKD. The CDR3 protein is CAISDRAGVDEQFF. In nucleotides, the CDR3 is TGTGCCATCAGTGACCGAGCGGGAGTTGATGAGCAGTTCTTC.

This clonotype was recorded many times. The J gene is TRBJ2-5, the V gene TRBV7-2; possibly TRBD1 for D (5 bases). CDR1 and CDR2 (germline): SGHTA, FQGNSA. Trimming pared 2 bases from V and 2 bases from J, leaving 9 bases between. The length of the CDR3 is 14 residues. The CDR3: CASSLQTVQETQYF. DNA of the CDR3: TGTGCCAGCAGCTTACAGACAGTTCAAGAGACCCAGTACTTC.

About this clonotype itself: A read error is possible here, since a much larger clone lies one base away. The chain uses TRBV27 and TRBJ1-3, with 8 positions matching TRBD1. The CDR3 is made up of 14 amino acids. CDR1 is MNHEY and CDR2 is SMNVEV in the germline V gene (reference sequence). Trimming removed 6 bases from V and 0 bases from J; junction bases left unmatched: 1. CDR3 sequence reads: CASRQGVSGNTIYF. The CDR3 region has the DNA TGTGCCAGCAGACAGGGGGTCTCTGGAAACACCATATATTTT.

This clonotype was seen many times. The chain couples TRBV3-1 to TRBJ2-2, with D perhaps matching TRBD1 (5 bases). From germline, CDR1 is LGHDT and CDR2 YNNKEL (reference sequence). V lost 3 bases to trimming and J lost 5 bases, with 16 bases between them. The CDR3 runs to 16 residues. CDR3 loop: CASSQGHAWGTGELFF. The CDR3 DNA sequence: TGTGCCAGCAGCCAGGGGCATGCATGGGGAACCGGGGAGCTGTTTTTT.

This clonotype appeared many times. The chain is built from TRBV6-2 or TRBV6-3 and TRBJ1-6, with TRBD1 matching 8 bases. Germline V gene data show CDR1 as MNHEY and CDR2 as SVGEGT. The CDR3 extends over 19 amino acids. V gave up 4 bases and J gave up 8 bases; unmatched junction bases: 19. CDR3 coding DNA: TGTGCCAGCAGTTCGGACCGAAAGGACAGGGCTTTCGTGGATTCACCCCTCCACTTT. This translates into CASSSDRKDRAFVDSPLHF.

The sample holds a few counts of this clonotype. This chain joins TRBV12-3 or TRBV12-4 and TRBJ1-2, with D hard to call. CDR3 length: 15 residues. Trimming removed 5 bases at V and 4 bases at J, with 17 bases between. CDR3 protein: CASSRDSSGSYGYTF. The CDR3 nucleotides read TGTGCCAGCAGTCGTGACTCCTCGGGGAGCTATGGCTACACCTTC.

This clonotype was counted ten times or more. The V call is TRBV4-1, the J call TRBJ2-7; D remains unclear. CDR1 and CDR2 (germline): MGHRA, YSYEKL. The CDR3 totals 13 residues. V shed 1 base and J shed 7 bases, with 11 bases lying between them. DNA of the CDR3: TGCGCCAGCAGCCAAGTGGGAAGTGAGGAGCAGTACTTC. This translates into CASSQVGSEEQYF.

This clonotype was observed many times. The chain couples TRBV27 to TRBJ2-5, with D unresolved. The length of the CDR3 is 12 residues. V was trimmed by 8 bases and J by 0 bases, leaving 7 bases between them. Germline CDR1 reads MNHEY; CDR2 reads SMNVEV (reference sequence). The CDR3 sequence is CASGMYQETQYF. In DNA, the CDR3 is TGTGCCAGCGGGATGTACCAAGAGACCCAGTACTTC.

This clonotype appeared many times. The V call is TRBV7-2, the J call TRBJ2-5; 9 positions match TRBD2. The CDR3 sequence is 17 residues long. Germline lookup yields CDR1 SGHTA and CDR2 FQGNSA. With 1 base clipped from V and 4 bases from J, the junction kept 10 bases outside the gene matches. As DNA, the CDR3 is TGTGCCAGCAGCTTAGTTGTCGGCGCGGGAGGGCGAGAGACCCAGTACTTC. Translated, it gives CASSLVVGAGGRETQYF.

This clonotype was counted ten times or more. The chain is built from TRBV2 and TRBJ2-7; TRBD1 aligns across 9 bases. Trimming removed 5 bases from V and 7 bases from J; junction bases left unmatched: 9. CDR1 is SNHLY, CDR2 FYNNEI, per germline. There are 14 residues in the CDR3. CDR3 in amino acids: CASSQRTGVGEQYF. The CDR3 DNA is TGTGCCAGCAGTCAGCGGACAGGGGTCGGTGAGCAGTACTTC.

This clonotype was recorded many times. V is TRBV3-1 and J is TRBJ2-3; D remains ambiguous. CDR1 and CDR2 (germline): LGHDT, YNNKEL (reference sequence). The V end was cut by 3 bases, the J end by 2 bases, with 9 bases between. There are 14 residues in the CDR3. CDR3 coding DNA: TGTGCCAGCAGCCACTTTTCCCCCACAGATACGCAGTATTTT. Protein sequence: CASSHFSPTDTQYF.

This chain links TRBV20-1 with TRBJ1-2, with D tentatively TRBD1 (5 bases). CDR3 length: 15 amino acids. Germline CDR1 DFQATT, CDR2 SNEGSKA (reference sequence). Trimming cost V 1 base and J 5 bases, with 17 bases left between them. CDR3 sequence (DNA): TGCAGTGCTAGAGTAGCCTCCGGGACGAAATATGGCTACACCTTC. Translation: CSARVASGTKYGYTF.

This clonotype was seen ten or more times. The rearrangement uses TRBV18 and TRBJ1-4; TRBD1 might be the D (5 bases). Per the germline V gene, CDR1 is KGHSH and CDR2 is LQKENI. This CDR3 is built from 13 residues. V dropped 5 bases and J dropped 7 bases, with 11 bases sitting between them. This CDR3 is CASSSGRGEKLFF. The CDR3 nucleotides read TGTGCCAGCTCATCAGGAAGGGGTGAAAAACTGTTTTTT.

This clonotype showed up just a few times. V gene TRBV7-2 combines with J gene TRBJ2-5, with 7 nucleotides matching TRBD1. Germline-derived CDR1 and CDR2 are SGHTA and FQGNSA. Trimming at V came to 1 base and at J to 3 bases, leaving 2 bases not matched to a gene. CDR3 length equals 14 residues. The CDR3: CASSLGGTEETQYF. CDR3 nucleotide sequence: TGTGCCAGCAGCTTAGGTGGGACAGAAGAGACCCAGTACTTC. Supplemented by reference TRBV7-2 and TRBJ2-5, the full variable domain reads GAGVSQSPSNKVTEKGKDVELRCDPISGHTALYWYRQSLGQGLEFLIYFQGNSAPDKSGLPSDRFSAERTGGSVSTLTIQRTQQEDSAVYLCASSLGGTEETQYFGPGTRLLVL.

At least ten counts were recorded for this clonotype. The chain carries TRBV20-1 and TRBJ2-7, with no clear D. This CDR3 comprises 11 residues. CDR1 and CDR2 (germline): DFQATT, SNEGSKA (reference sequence). Trimming removed 2 bases from V and 5 bases from J, with 7 bases in between. The DNA of the CDR3 is TGCAGTGCTAGAATTTTTGACGAGCAGTACTTC. Translated, it gives CSARIFDEQYF.

This clonotype was observed at least ten times. The V call is TRBV6-2 or TRBV6-3, the J call TRBJ1-1, with a tentative D call TRBD1 (6 bases). The CDR3 runs 13 residues. V was clipped by 5 bases and J by 4 bases, with 11 bases between them. Germline-derived CDR1 and CDR2 are MNHEY and SVGEGT. The CDR3 coding sequence is TGTGCCAGCAGTGACAGGTCGGCCACTGAAGCTTTCTTT. Its protein is CASSDRSATEAFF.

This chain connects TRBV18 to TRBJ1-1; 8 nucleotides agree with TRBD1. Germline-derived CDR1 and CDR2 are KGHSH and LQKENI. The CDR3 is 15 amino acids. V lost 4 bases to trimming and J lost 1 base; unmatched junction nucleotides: 5. DNA for the CDR3: TGTGCCAGCTCACACAGGGGGGCCGGGAACACTGAAGCTTTCTTT. It is translated as CASSHRGAGNTEAFF. The full variable domain, completed using reference TRBV18 and TRBJ1-1, is NAGVMQNPRHLVRRRGQEARLRCSPMKGHSHVYWYRQLPEEGLKFMVYLQKENIIDESGMPKERFSAEFPKEGPSILRIQQVVRGDSAAYFCASSHRGAGNTEAFFGQGTRLTVV.

This clonotype was seen ten or more times. The chain joins TRBV11-3 to TRBJ2-1; no clear D gene. V was trimmed by 0 bases and J by 9 bases, leaving 9 bases between them. CDR1 is SGHNT and CDR2 is YENEEA in the germline V gene. The CDR3 spans 13 residues. The CDR3 nucleotides read TGTGCCAGCAGCTTAGATACTTCGCGTGAGCAGTTCTTC. This sequence encodes CASSLDTSREQFF.

This clonotype showed up many times. The genes are TRBV28 and TRBJ1-1; D is unclear. The CDR3 is made up of 12 amino acids. Trimming cost V 4 bases and J 4 bases, with 7 bases left between them. Per germline, CDR1 MDHEN and CDR2 SYDVKM. DNA for the CDR3: TGTGCCAGCAGTTCTAGGAGCACTGAAGCTTTCTTT. Its protein is CASSSRSTEAFF.

This rearrangement joins TRBV19 to TRBJ1-1; D may be TRBD1 (5 bases). This CDR3 contains 14 residues. Germline CDR1 LNHDA, CDR2 SQIVND (reference sequence). V was shortened by 9 bases and J by 4 bases, with 18 bases between the two germline ends. CDR3 nucleotides: TGTGCCAGCGCCATGGGGCTGCGGGCCACTGAAGCTTTCTTT. Encoded protein: CASAMGLRATEAFF.

The sample holds many counts of this clonotype. The chain links TRBV2 to TRBJ2-2; tentatively, D is TRBD2 (6 bases). The CDR3 loop spans 14 amino acids. Germline CDR1 SNHLY, CDR2 FYNNEI. V lost 9 bases and J 4 bases, leaving 15 bases between the germline ends. This CDR3 reads CASTFGLSTGELFF. In DNA form, the CDR3 reads TGTGCCAGTACTTTCGGACTAAGCACCGGGGAGCTGTTTTTT.

This clonotype was counted only a few times. The V call is TRBV14, the J call TRBJ2-1, with 8 bases that match TRBD2. V was pared by 1 base and J by 7 bases, with 3 bases of the junction left unmatched. Germline loops: CDR1 SGHDN, CDR2 FVKESK. The length of the CDR3 is 14 residues. The CDR3 reads CASSQAGGRNEQFF. The DNA of the CDR3 is TGTGCCAGCAGCCAAGCGGGCGGGAGGAATGAGCAGTTCTTC.

Comments on this clonotype: A much larger clone lies one base from this, so it may be a read error. The CDR3 carries no conserved terminal phenylalanine or tryptophan, so it likely arises from a read error. This chain joins TRBV10-2 and TRBJ1-1; D not resolved. Germline V CDR1 and CDR2: WSHSY, SAAADI. Between the trimmed V and J ends, which lost 6 bases and 9 bases, there was a span of 11 bases. CDR3 length: 11 residues. The CDR3 bases are TGCGCCAGCAGCCACGGAGGCCAAGCTTTCTAT. It is translated as CASSHGGQAFY.

This clonotype was observed a few times. This chain connects TRBV27 to TRBJ1-1, with no clear D. Trimming took 5 bases from V and 2 from J, leaving 18 bases between them. This CDR3 has 16 residues. CDR1 is MNHEY, CDR2 SMNVEV, per germline (reference sequence). The CDR3 sequence: CASSLPEEENNTEAFF. The CDR3 DNA reads as TGTGCCAGCAGTCTCCCTGAGGAAGAGAATAACACTGAAGCTTTCTTT.

This clonotype was found a few times. The chain has TRBV12-3 or TRBV12-4 and TRBJ2-1; 7 nucleotides agree with TRBD2. This CDR3 is 12 amino acids long. Losses at the gene ends were 2 bases for V and 15 bases for J; bases not matched to a gene: 7. The CDR3 DNA follows: TGTGCCAGCAGTTTATCTTGGGGGGGTTGGTTCTTC. Protein sequence: CASSLSWGGWFF.

This clonotype was picked up many times. V and J are TRBV3-1 and TRBJ2-5; the D call may be TRBD1 or TRBD2 (5 bases each). The CDR3 length is 14 residues. CDR1 LGHDT and CDR2 YNNKEL come from the germline V gene (reference sequence). Trimming stripped 3 bases from V and 2 bases from J, with 10 bases between. The DNA for the CDR3 is TGTGCCAGCAGCCAGGGGGAGAGACAAGAGACCCAGTACTTC. This codes for CASSQGERQETQYF.

This clonotype was recorded many times. The chain recombines TRBV18 with TRBJ1-1, with D uncertain. V was clipped by 2 bases and J by 1 base, with 8 bases between them. This CDR3 is 14 amino acids long. Germline V gene data show CDR1 as KGHSH and CDR2 as LQKENI. CDR3 sequence (DNA): TGTGCCAGCTCACCAGTACTTAAGAACACTGAAGCTTTCTTT. Translating it yields CASSPVLKNTEAFF.